The clone carrying this T cell receptor beta chain turned up a few times. TCRdb redid the calling of the RT-PCR reads with MiXCR, one entry per CDR3 protein. Of about a million distinct CDR3 sequences in the sample, about a sixth were seen once. The sample originates from a study of patients and donors after allogeneic stem cell transplantation. Germline CDR1 and CDR2: MNHEY and SVGEGT. This CDR3 spans 15 amino acids. Germline trimming cut 7 bases from V and 9 bases from J; bases unmatched to any gene: 9. Sequenced material: blood, either unsorted or a sorted T cell fraction (not recorded which). The chain is built from TRBV6-2 or TRBV6-3 and TRBJ2-1, with 13 bases that match TRBD2. This receptor was taken from a human donor who was either an allogeneic HSCT recipient or a stem cell or donor lymphocyte infusion donor (not recorded which). It is not recorded whose cells these are; they may come from a transplant donor. The CDR3 bases are TGTGCCAGCAAGCAAGGACTAGCGGGGGTCGGTGAGCAGTTCTTC. Its translation: CASKQGLAGVGEQFF.